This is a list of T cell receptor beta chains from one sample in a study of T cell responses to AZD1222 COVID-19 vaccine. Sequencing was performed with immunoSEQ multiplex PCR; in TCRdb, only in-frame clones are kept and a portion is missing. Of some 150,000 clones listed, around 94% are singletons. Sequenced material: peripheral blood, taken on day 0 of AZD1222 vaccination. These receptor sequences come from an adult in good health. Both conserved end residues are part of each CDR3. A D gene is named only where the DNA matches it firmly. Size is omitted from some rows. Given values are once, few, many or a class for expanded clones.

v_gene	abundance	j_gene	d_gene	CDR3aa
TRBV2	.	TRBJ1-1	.	CASPRSPTPDRNTEAFF
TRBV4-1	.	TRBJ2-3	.	CASSQAGWDTDTQYF
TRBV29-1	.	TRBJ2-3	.	CSVEVIGLLTDTQYF
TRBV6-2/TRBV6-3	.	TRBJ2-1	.	CASSYRQIYNEQFF
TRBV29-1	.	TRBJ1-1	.	CSVEVRTGYTEAFF
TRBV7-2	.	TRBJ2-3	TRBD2	CASSSGGIGDTQYF
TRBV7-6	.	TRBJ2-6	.	CASSPSGGRPSGANVLTF
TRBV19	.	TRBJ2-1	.	CASSIGTRGNNEQFF
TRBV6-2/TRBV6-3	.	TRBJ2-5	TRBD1	CASSYETGYEETQYF
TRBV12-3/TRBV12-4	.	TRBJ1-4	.	CASSLLPGLLFF
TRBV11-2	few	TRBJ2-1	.	CASSLDGGTEQFF
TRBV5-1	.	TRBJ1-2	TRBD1	CASSLSPIWKQGTHGYTF
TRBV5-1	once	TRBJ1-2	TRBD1	CASSPDRGSLGVTF
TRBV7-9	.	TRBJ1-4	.	CASSFDSSNEKLFF
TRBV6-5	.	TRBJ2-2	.	CASIRWPGTGELFF
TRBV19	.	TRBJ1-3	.	CASSPVPGRTHSGNTIYF
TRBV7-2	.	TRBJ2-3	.	CASSLGSTNTPDTQYF
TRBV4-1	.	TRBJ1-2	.	CASGAGAEYGYTF
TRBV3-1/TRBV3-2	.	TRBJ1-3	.	CASSQEMAGNTIYF
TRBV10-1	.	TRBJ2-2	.	CASSPYAQSPGELFF
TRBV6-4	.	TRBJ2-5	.	CASSVEGGAGETQYF
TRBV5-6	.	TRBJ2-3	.	CASSLNGALFTDTQYF
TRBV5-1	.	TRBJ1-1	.	CASSLGRNTEAFF
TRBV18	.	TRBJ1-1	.	CASSKLRGDTEAFF
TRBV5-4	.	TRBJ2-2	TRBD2	CASSFGTRNTGELFF
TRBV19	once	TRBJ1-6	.	CASRPVYNSPLHF
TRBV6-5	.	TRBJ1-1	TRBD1	CASRPGQIYTEAFF
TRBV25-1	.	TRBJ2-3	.	CASRRVSTDTQYF
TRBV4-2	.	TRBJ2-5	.	CASSQPGTSLETQYF
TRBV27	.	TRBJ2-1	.	CASSPRSFAYNEQFF
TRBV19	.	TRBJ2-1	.	CASSIDGRRGSSYNEQFF
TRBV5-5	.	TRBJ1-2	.	CASSLAVSENYGYTF
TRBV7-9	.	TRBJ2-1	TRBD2	CASSLTSGLSSYNEQFF
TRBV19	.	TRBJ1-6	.	CASSSLADSPLHF
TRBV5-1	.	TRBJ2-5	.	CASRDRGGETQYF
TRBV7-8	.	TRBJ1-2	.	CASSQGPRGYGYTF
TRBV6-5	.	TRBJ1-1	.	CASSYSIVGGNTEAFF
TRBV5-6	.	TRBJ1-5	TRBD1	CASSPGGDSRPTTQHF
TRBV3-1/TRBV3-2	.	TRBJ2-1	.	CASSQGTYNEQFF
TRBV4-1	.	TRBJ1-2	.	CASSQDGGGSGAAYGYTF
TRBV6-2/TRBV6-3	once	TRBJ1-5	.	CASSTRSFENQPQHF
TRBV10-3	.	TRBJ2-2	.	CAISDYSGLTGELFF